Listed here are 10 T cell receptor beta chains from one sample, sequenced in a study of cytomegalovirus exposure and HLA in healthy donors. Use of 60 Vbeta and 13 Jbeta primers characterized the PCR. The assay was immunoSEQ multiplex PCR, and TCRdb's table has in-frame clones only and misses some. Among about 130,000 clones listed, roughly four fifths were seen once. Specimen: PBMCs. These receptors all stem from a girl aged 2-15 years in good health and CMV-seronegative.

The chain joins TRBV29-1 to TRBJ2-1; 9 bases fit TRBD1. The CDR3 is 14 amino acids. Trimming cost V 6 bases and J 7 bases; bases outside gene matches: 10. Germline loops: CDR1 SQVTM, CDR2 ANQGSEA. CDR3 in amino acids: CSVWGTGTENEQFF. The DNA of the CDR3 is TGCAGCGTGTGGGGGACAGGGACCGAAAATGAGCAGTTCTTC.

This chain uses TRBV11-2 with TRBJ2-3, with 9 bases matching TRBD2. From germline, CDR1 is SGHAT and CDR2 FQNNGV. The CDR3 runs to 15 residues. J was trimmed by 0 bases and V by 5 bases; bases with no gene match: 3. Written as DNA, the CDR3 is TGTGCCAGCAGCGTTAGCGGGGGAAGCACAGATACGCAGTATTTT. Its protein is CASSVSGGSTDTQYF.

This clone appeared a few times. This chain links TRBV6-4 with TRBJ1-5, with D possibly being TRBD1 (6 bases). This CDR3 has 15 residues. In germline, CDR1 is MRHNA, CDR2 SNTAGT. V was shortened by 0 bases and J by 6 bases, with 12 bases between the two germline ends. The CDR3 sequence is CASSDSAGAGQPQHF. The CDR3 nucleotides read TGTGCCAGCAGTGACTCTGCGGGGGCCGGTCAGCCCCAGCATTTT.

The rearrangement uses TRBV4-3 and TRBJ2-5, with D perhaps matching TRBD2 (5 bases). Near its end, the DNA agrees better with TRBJ2-7, so the J call may be wrong. The CDR3 runs to 15 residues. Looked up from germline, CDR1 is LGHNA and CDR2 is YSLEER. CDR3 residues: CASSPSTAEGYEQYF. CDR3 in DNA: TGCGCCAGCAGCCCATCCACCGCCGAGGGCTACGAGCAGTACTTC.

This sequence joins TRBV27 and TRBJ1-1; 8 bases align to TRBD1. This CDR3 region has 13 residues. J lost 4 bases, V lost 6 bases, and 4 bases had no gene match. Germline CDR1 is MNHEY and CDR2 is SMNVEV (reference sequence). DNA of the CDR3: TGTGCCAGCAGCAGGGGGCTGGCCACTGAAGCTTTCTTT. Protein sequence: CASSRGLATEAFF.

This clone was seen more than once but under ten times. The V call is TRBV6-1, the J call TRBJ2-7, with 13 bases that match TRBD2. CDR3 size: 13 residues. V shed 6 bases, J shed 4 bases, and the junction held 0 bases outside the gene matches. Germline loops: CDR1 MNHNS, CDR2 SASEGT. The CDR3 here is CASRLAGGYEQYF. CDR3 bases: TGTGCCAGCAGACTAGCGGGGGGGTACGAGCAGTACTTC.

V usage is TRBV7-2 and J usage is TRBJ2-1, with 13 bases identical to TRBD2. After removal of 5 bases from V and 9 bases from J, the junction contained 7 bases not matched to a gene. Germline V lookup: CDR1 SGHTA, CDR2 FQGNSA. This CDR3 region has 15 residues. CDR3 DNA: TGTGCCAGCAGCACCGGACTAGCGGGAGTCGGTGAGCAGTTCTTC. The encoded protein is CASSTGLAGVGEQFF.

Regarding this clone: Other nucleotide sequences in the sample specify the same CDR3. The gene calls are TRBV5-1 and TRBJ2-3, with TRBD1 as a possible D gene (5 bases). Germline V CDR1 and CDR2: SGHRS, YFSETQ. This CDR3 is 14 amino acids long. V lost 0 bases and J 0 bases, leaving 5 bases between the germline ends. The CDR3: CASSLGQSTDTQYF. CDR3 sequence (DNA): TGCGCCAGCAGCTTGGGACAGAGCACAGATACGCAGTATTTT.

This chain uses TRBV2 with TRBJ2-3, with 8 positions matching TRBD2. Germline lookup yields CDR1 SNHLY and CDR2 FYNNEI. The CDR3 runs 13 residues. With V trimmed by 5 bases and J by 5 bases, 3 bases remained unmatched. The CDR3 DNA reads as TGTGCCAGCAGTATAGCGGGACAAGATACGCAGTATTTT. Protein: CASSIAGQDTQYF.

The V gene is TRBV6-5, the J gene TRBJ2-7, with 8 bases that match TRBD1. Germline loops: CDR1 MNHEY, CDR2 SVGAGI. The CDR3 is 13 amino acids. V dropped 4 bases and J dropped 6; count of bases not matched to a gene: 5. CDR3 loop: CASSFGQGGEQYF. Written as DNA, the CDR3 is TGTGCCAGCAGTTTCGGACAGGGCGGCGAGCAGTACTTC.